These 13 T cell receptor beta chains came from one sample sequenced in a study of cytomegalovirus exposure and HLA in healthy donors. This PCR relied on a set of 60 Vbeta primers and 13 Jbeta primers. Sequencing used immunoSEQ multiplex PCR; TCRdb keeps in-frame clones, though not all of them. The table has about 67,000 clones, approximately 75% seen once; the top ten hold about 8%. The sequenced sample consisted of PBMCs. The receptors originated from a man between 60 and 70 years old in good health and CMV-seropositive.

This chain links TRBV27 with TRBJ1-6; 10 nucleotides align to TRBD1. J gave up 10 bases and V 5 bases, and 8 bases lay outside the gene matches. The CDR3 has 15 amino acids. The germline V gene encodes CDR1 MNHEY and CDR2 SMNVEV (reference sequence). Written as DNA, the CDR3 is TGTGCCAGCAGTAAGCGGGACAGGGGCGGCTCACCCCTCCACTTT. Translating it yields CASSKRDRGGSPLHF.

This chain joins TRBV6-4 and TRBJ1-1, with D tentatively TRBD1 (5 bases). Per the germline V gene, CDR1 is MRHNA and CDR2 is SNTAGT. The CDR3 consists of 13 residues. Trimming stripped 6 bases from V and 6 bases from J, with 14 bases between. Here the CDR3 DNA reads TGTGCCAGCAGGGAGGGGATCGGCGCTGAAGCTTTCTTT. Translation gives CASREGIGAEAFF.

The chain uses TRBV6-6 and TRBJ1-2; D possibly corresponds to TRBD1 (5 bases). CDR1 and CDR2 from the germline V gene are MNHNY and SVGAGI (reference sequence). This CDR3 is built from 13 residues. Trimming left V 8 bases short and J 1 base short, with 11 bases between. The CDR3 region has the DNA TGTGCCAGCCGGGGGGGGGTTAACTATGGCTACACCTTC. As protein: CASRGGVNYGYTF.

This chain connects TRBV27 to TRBJ1-2; a possible D gene is TRBD1 (6 bases). The CDR3 is made up of 15 amino acids. Germline CDR1 is MNHEY and CDR2 is SMNVEV (reference sequence). V was cut by 5 bases and J by 5 bases, with 18 bases left in between. The CDR3 region has the DNA TGTGCCAGCAGTCCGATACAGGGAATTGAGTATGGCTACACCTTC. This translates into CASSPIQGIEYGYTF.

The rearrangement joins TRBV27 to TRBJ1-5, with D possibly TRBD1 on 5 matching bases. Trimming removed 1 base at V and 7 bases at J, with 11 bases between. Germline CDR1 MNHEY, CDR2 SMNVEV (reference sequence). The length of the CDR3 is 14 residues. CDR3 sequence reads: CASSLWGVGQPQHF. The DNA of the CDR3 is TGTGCCAGCAGTTTATGGGGGGTGGGGCAGCCCCAGCATTTT.

V and J are TRBV2 and TRBJ1-5; tentatively, D is TRBD1 (5 bases). V lost 6 bases and J lost 2, with 14 bases in between. Germline values: CDR1 SNHLY, CDR2 FYNNEI. The length of the CDR3 is 15 residues. DNA of the CDR3: TGTGCCAGCAGGGTCGGGGGGACGGGCAATCAGCCCCAGCATTTT. Its translation is CASRVGGTGNQPQHF.

This clone was recorded once. The CDR3 protein is CASSLLPGGSGGNTEAFF. Written as DNA, the CDR3 is TGCGCCAGCAGCCTCTTACCAGGGGGGTCCGGTGGGAACACTGAAGCTTTCTTT. The chain uses TRBV4-1 and TRBJ1-1; 7 bases fit TRBD1. After removal of 4 bases from V and 1 base from J, the junction contained 15 bases not matched to a gene. This CDR3 comprises 18 residues. CDR1 MGHRA and CDR2 YSYEKL come from the germline V gene.

The chain links TRBV29-1 to TRBJ2-1, with TRBD1 matching over 10 bases. V trimming: 0 bases; J trimming: 0 bases; junction bases outside the gene matches: 2. This CDR3 has 16 residues. The germline CDR1 and CDR2 sequences are SQVTM and ANQGSEA. The CDR3 loop reads CSVEDWTGGSYNEQFF. The DNA for the CDR3 is TGCAGCGTTGAAGATTGGACAGGGGGCTCCTACAATGAGCAGTTCTTC.

DNA of the CDR3: TGCGCCAGCACCCCCCCAGGCGGGAATGAGCAGTTCTTC. It codes for CASTPPGGNEQFF. The chain joins TRBV5-1 to TRBJ2-1, with D tentatively TRBD2 (5 bases). The CDR3 length is 13 residues. In germline, CDR1 is SGHRS, CDR2 YFSETQ. V was clipped by 6 bases and J by 7 bases, with 14 bases between them.

This clone is classed as medium-sized. V usage is TRBV2 and J usage is TRBJ1-1, with 10 bases matching TRBD1. J was trimmed by 2 bases and V by 8 bases; bases with no gene match: 8. Germline CDR1 SNHLY, CDR2 FYNNEI. This CDR3 spans 15 amino acids. The chain's CDR3 is CASRDRGSPNTEAFF. The CDR3 nucleotides are TGTGCCAGCCGGGACAGGGGTAGTCCCAACACTGAAGCTTTCTTT.

V and J are TRBV5-1 and TRBJ2-1; 9 nucleotides line up with TRBD2. Germline CDR1 SGHRS, CDR2 YFSETQ. The CDR3 is 19 amino acids. V dropped 4 bases and J dropped 0; count of bases not matched to a gene: 14. The CDR3 here is CASSREPSGALSSYNEQFF. The CDR3 nucleotides read TGCGCCAGCAGCCGGGAGCCTAGCGGGGCCCTAAGCTCCTACAATGAGCAGTTCTTC.

V and J are TRBV13 and TRBJ2-4; 11 bases line up with TRBD2. Germline CDR1 and CDR2: PRHDT and FYEKMQ (reference sequence). With 6 bases clipped from V and 2 bases from J, the junction kept 6 bases outside the gene matches. The CDR3 is made up of 16 amino acids. The CDR3 DNA follows: TGTGCCAGCAGGTTGGGGACTAGCGGTTCCAAAAACATTCAGTACTTC. Translating it yields CASRLGTSGSKNIQYF.

This clone was observed many times. This chain links TRBV19 with TRBJ2-7, with 7 bases identical to TRBD2. CDR1 is LNHDA, CDR2 SQIVND, per germline (reference sequence). The junction had 12 bases not matched to a gene; V was cut back by 5 bases and J by 8 bases. The CDR3 extends over 14 amino acids. The CDR3 sequence is CASSGASGAGKQYF. CDR3 DNA sequence: TGTGCCAGTAGTGGGGCTAGCGGAGCAGGGAAGCAGTACTTC. The full variable domain, with the rest looked up from reference TRBV19 and TRBJ2-7, is DGGITQSPKYLFRKEGQNVTLSCEQNLNHDAMYWYRQDPGQGLRLIYYSQIVNDFQKGDIAEGYSVSREKKESFPLTVTSAQKNPTAFYLCASSGASGAGKQYFGPGTRLTVT.